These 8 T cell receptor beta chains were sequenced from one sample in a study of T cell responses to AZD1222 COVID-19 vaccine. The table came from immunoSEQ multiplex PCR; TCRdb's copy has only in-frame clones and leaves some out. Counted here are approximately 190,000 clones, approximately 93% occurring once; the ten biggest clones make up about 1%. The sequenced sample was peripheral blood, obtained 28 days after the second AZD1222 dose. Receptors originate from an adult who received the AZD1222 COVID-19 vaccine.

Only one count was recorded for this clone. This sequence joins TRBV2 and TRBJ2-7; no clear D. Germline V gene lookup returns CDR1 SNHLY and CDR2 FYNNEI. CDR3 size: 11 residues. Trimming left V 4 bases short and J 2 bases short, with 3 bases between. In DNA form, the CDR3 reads TGTGCCAGCAGTGTGGCCTACGAGCAGTACTTC. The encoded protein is CASSVAYEQYF.

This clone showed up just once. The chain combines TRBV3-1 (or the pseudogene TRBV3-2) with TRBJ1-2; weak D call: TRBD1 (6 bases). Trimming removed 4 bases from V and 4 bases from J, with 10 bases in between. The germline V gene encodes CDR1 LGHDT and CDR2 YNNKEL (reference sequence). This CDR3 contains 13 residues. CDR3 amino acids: CASSPQGVYGYTF. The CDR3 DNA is TGTGCCAGCAGCCCACAGGGAGTCTATGGCTACACCTTC.

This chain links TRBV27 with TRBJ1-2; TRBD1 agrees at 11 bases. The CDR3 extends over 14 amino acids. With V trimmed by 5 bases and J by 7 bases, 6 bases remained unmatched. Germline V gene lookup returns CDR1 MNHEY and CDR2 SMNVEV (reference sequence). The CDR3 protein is CASSLGQGVGGYTF. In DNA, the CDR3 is TGTGCCAGCAGTCTGGGACAGGGGGTTGGTGGCTACACCTTC.

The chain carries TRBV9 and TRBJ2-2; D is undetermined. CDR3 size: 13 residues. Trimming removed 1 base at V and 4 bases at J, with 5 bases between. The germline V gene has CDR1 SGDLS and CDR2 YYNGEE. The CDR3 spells CASSVRPTGELFF. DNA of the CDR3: TGTGCCAGCAGCGTAAGGCCCACCGGGGAGCTGTTTTTT.

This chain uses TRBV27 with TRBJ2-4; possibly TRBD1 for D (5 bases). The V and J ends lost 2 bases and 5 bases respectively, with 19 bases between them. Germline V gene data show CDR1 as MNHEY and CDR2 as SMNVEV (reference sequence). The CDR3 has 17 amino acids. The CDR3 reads CASSLGARYRRENIQYF. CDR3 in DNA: TGTGCCAGCAGTTTAGGGGCGCGGTATAGAAGGGAAAACATTCAGTACTTC.

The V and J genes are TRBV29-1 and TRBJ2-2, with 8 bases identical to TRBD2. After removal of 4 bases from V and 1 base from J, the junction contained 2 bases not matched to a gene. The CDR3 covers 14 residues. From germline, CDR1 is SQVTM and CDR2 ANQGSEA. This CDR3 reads CSVALAGNTGELFF. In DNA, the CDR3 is TGCAGCGTTGCTCTAGCGGGGAACACCGGGGAGCTGTTTTTT.

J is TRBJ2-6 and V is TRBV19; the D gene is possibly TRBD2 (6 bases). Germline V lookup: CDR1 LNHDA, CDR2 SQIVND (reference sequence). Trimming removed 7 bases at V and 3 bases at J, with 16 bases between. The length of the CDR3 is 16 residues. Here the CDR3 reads CASTPAGRRGANVLTF. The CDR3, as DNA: TGTGCCAGTACCCCCGCGGGGAGGCGTGGGGCCAACGTCCTGACTTTC.

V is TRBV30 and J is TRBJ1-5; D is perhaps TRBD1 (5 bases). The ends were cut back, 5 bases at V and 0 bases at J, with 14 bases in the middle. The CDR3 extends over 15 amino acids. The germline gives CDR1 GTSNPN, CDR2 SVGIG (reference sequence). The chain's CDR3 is CAWPGRCISNQPQHF. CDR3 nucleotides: TGTGCCTGGCCGGGACGGTGTATTAGCAATCAGCCCCAGCATTTT.